This passage covers 22 T cell receptor beta chains from one sample sequenced in a study of blood T cell repertoires in COVID-19 (dated by TCRdb to 2020 to 2021). The library relied on the immunoSEQ multiplex PCR assay. This immuneACCESS table, as held by TCRdb, lists in-frame sequences with V and J called but not all clones. Of the missing ones, under half trace to an unresolved V gene in checked studies; the others have no known cause. The sample table records 220,000 or so clones; around 83% of these occur just once. Of the sample, about a tenth falls within the top ten clones. Sequenced sample: peripheral blood. These TCRs come from a woman aged 50 to 60 with COVID-19, enrolled during active disease.

This sequence joins TRBV11-2 and TRBJ1-2, with 9 bases identical to TRBD1. The length of the CDR3 is 14 residues. Germline V lookup: CDR1 SGHAT, CDR2 FQNNGV. The junction had 3 bases not matched to a gene; V was cut back by 5 bases and J by 2 bases. The CDR3 nucleotides are TGTGCCAGCAGCCCCGGGACAGGGAACTATGGCTACACCTTC. This codes for CASSPGTGNYGYTF.

This clone was counted once. The rearrangement uses TRBV6-6 and TRBJ2-2; no clear D. Trimming took off 7 bases at V and 4 bases at J, with 4 bases between the two ends. Germline CDR1 MNHNY, CDR2 SVGAGI (reference sequence). The CDR3 is 11 residues long. CDR3 loop: CASKSTGELFF. DNA of the CDR3: TGTGCCAGCAAGAGCACCGGGGAGCTGTTTTTT.

The V call is TRBV7-2, the J call TRBJ2-2; TRBD2 is a possible D gene (6 bases). Germline V gene data show CDR1 as SGHTA and CDR2 as FQGNSA. V was shortened by 0 bases and J by 4 bases, with 15 bases between the two germline ends. CDR3 size: 17 residues. Here the CDR3 DNA reads TGTGCCAGCAGCTTAGCGCTCCTTGGAGGGAGCACCGGGGAGCTGTTTTTT. As protein: CASSLALLGGSTGELFF.

The chain's CDR3 is CASREFSRGHEAFF. The DNA of the CDR3 is TGTGCCAGCAGAGAGTTCAGCAGGGGCCATGAAGCTTTCTTT. The J gene is TRBJ1-1, the V gene TRBV6-5; TRBD1 is a possible D gene (6 bases). The CDR3 loop spans 14 amino acids. Deletions cut 6 bases from V and 7 bases from J, with 18 bases between. CDR1 MNHEY and CDR2 SVGAGI come from the germline V gene.

The gene calls are TRBV28 and TRBJ2-1; 7 bases agree with TRBD1. Germline-derived CDR1 and CDR2 are MDHEN and SYDVKM. The CDR3 loop spans 16 amino acids. V trimming: 6 bases; J trimming: 2 bases; junction bases outside the gene matches: 10. The DNA of the CDR3 is TGTGCCAGCAGAAAGGGACAGCAAGGGCCCTACAATGAGCAGTTCTTC. The encoded protein is CASRKGQQGPYNEQFF. The whole variable domain, filled in from reference TRBV28 and TRBJ2-1, reads DVKVTQSSRYLVKRTGEKVFLECVQDMDHENMFWYRQDPGLGLRLIYFSYDVKMKEKGDIPEGYSVSREKKERFSLILESASTNQTSMYLCASRKGQQGPYNEQFFGPGTRLTVL.

The count of this clone is one. V gene TRBV7-8 combines with J gene TRBJ2-1; TRBD2 matches 15 bases. The CDR3 covers 18 residues. V was clipped by 8 bases and J by 4 bases; unmatched bases: 12. Germline V gene lookup returns CDR1 SGHVS and CDR2 FQNEAQ. The CDR3 spells CASPPGLAGGPGYNEQFF. Written as DNA, the CDR3 is TGTGCCAGCCCACCTGGACTAGCGGGGGGGCCAGGGTACAATGAGCAGTTCTTC.

The chain recombines TRBV2 with TRBJ2-5, with a possible D match to TRBD2 (6 bases). The CDR3 has 14 amino acids. Trimming cost V 7 bases and J 1 base, with 13 bases left between them. Germline V CDR1 and CDR2: SNHLY, FYNNEI. CDR3: CASKEGLSQETQYF. Written as DNA, the CDR3 is TGTGCCAGCAAGGAGGGACTCTCCCAAGAGACCCAGTACTTC.

This chain connects TRBV27 to TRBJ2-3, with D tentatively TRBD2 (7 bases). The germline V gene encodes CDR1 MNHEY and CDR2 SMNVEV (reference sequence). The germline V and J ends were trimmed by 6 bases and 5 bases, with 12 bases remaining between them. The CDR3 runs to 13 residues. CDR3 protein: CASSGGPGDTQYF. In DNA form, the CDR3 reads TGTGCCAGCAGCGGGGGGCCTGGAGATACGCAGTATTTT.

The CDR3, as DNA: TGTGCCAGCAGTTTTGGCGGTTTTCCCCTCCACTTT. It codes for CASSFGGFPLHF. J is TRBJ1-6 and V is TRBV27; D remains ambiguous. Germline assignment: CDR1 MNHEY and CDR2 SMNVEV (reference sequence). This CDR3 has 12 residues. Trimming removed 3 bases from V and 13 bases from J, with 10 bases in between.

The chain recombines TRBV7-2 with TRBJ2-7, with TRBD2 matching over 10 bases. V trimming: 5 bases; J trimming: 2 bases; junction bases outside the gene matches: 9. Germline assignment: CDR1 SGHTA and CDR2 FQGNSA. The CDR3 has 16 amino acids. This CDR3 is CASSASGGARTYEQYF. The CDR3 bases are TGTGCCAGCAGCGCCAGCGGGGGGGCCAGGACCTACGAGCAGTACTTC.

This clone was counted between two and nine times. V usage is TRBV6-2 or TRBV6-3 and J usage is TRBJ2-7; D remains unclear. The germline gives CDR1 MNHEY, CDR2 SVGEGT. Between the trimmed V and J ends, which lost 4 bases and 3 bases, there was a span of 7 bases. CDR3 length: 12 amino acids. The CDR3 sequence: CASSSSLYEQYV. Written as DNA, the CDR3 is TGTGCCAGCAGTTCCTCCCTCTACGAGCAGTACGTC.

The chain joins TRBV9 to TRBJ2-6; D uncertain. The V gene's germline CDR1 is SGDLS and CDR2 YYNGEE. The CDR3 spans 15 residues. Trimming cost V 0 bases and J 2 bases, with 6 bases left between them. The CDR3 DNA follows: TGTGCCAGCAGCGTAGAGAACACTGGGGCCAACGTCCTGACTTTC. Translating gives CASSVENTGANVLTF.

The gene calls are TRBV30 and TRBJ2-7; tentatively, D is TRBD1 (6 bases). V lost 2 bases and J 6 bases, leaving 17 bases between the germline ends. The CDR3 is 14 amino acids. Germline V gene sequence: CDR1 GTSNPN, CDR2 SVGIG (reference sequence). CDR3 sequence reads: CAWSKKAGASEQYV. The CDR3 bases are TGTGCCTGGAGTAAGAAGGCAGGGGCGAGCGAGCAGTACGTC.

CDR3 amino acids: CASSLRTSGGYNEQFF. DNA for the CDR3: TGTGCCAGCTCACTTCGGACTAGCGGGGGCTACAATGAGCAGTTCTTC. The chain is built from TRBV18 and TRBJ2-1, with 13 bases identical to TRBD2. The CDR3 consists of 16 residues. J was trimmed by 3 bases and V by 4 bases; bases with no gene match: 3. CDR1 is KGHSH, CDR2 LQKENI, per germline.

This sequence joins TRBV27 and TRBJ2-7; possible D gene TRBD1, 6 bases. Germline-derived CDR1 and CDR2 are MNHEY and SMNVEV (reference sequence). The length of the CDR3 is 13 residues. Trimming left V 11 bases short and J 2 bases short, with 16 bases between. The chain's CDR3 is CALNREGPYEQYV. As DNA, the CDR3 is TGTGCCCTTAACAGGGAAGGCCCCTACGAGCAGTACGTC.

The rearrangement uses TRBV10-1 and TRBJ2-3, with 13 bases that match TRBD2. Looked up from germline, CDR1 is WNHNN and CDR2 is SYGVQD (reference sequence). Germline trimming cut 4 bases from V and 5 bases from J; bases unmatched to any gene: 9. The CDR3 contains 17 residues. CDR3: CASSGATSGGSGDTQYF. CDR3 DNA: TGCGCCAGCAGTGGGGCGACTAGCGGGGGGTCGGGAGATACGCAGTATTTT.

The chain employs TRBV11-1 and TRBJ1-2; no definite D call. The CDR3 extends over 16 amino acids. Germline values: CDR1 SGHAT, CDR2 FQDESV (reference sequence). The ends were cut back, 5 bases at V and 8 bases at J, with 24 bases in the middle. In DNA form, the CDR3 reads TGTGCCAGCAGCCCCAGGCTTCCGACATCCACCAGCGGCTACACCTTC. As protein: CASSPRLPTSTSGYTF.

The chain combines TRBV11-3 with TRBJ2-1, with D possibly being TRBD1 (8 bases). Germline V gene data show CDR1 as SGHNT and CDR2 as YENEEA. CDR3 length equals 16 residues. Trimming left V 5 bases short and J 5 bases short, with 19 bases between. The CDR3 region is CASSPTGGVRNNEQFF. The CDR3, as DNA: TGTGCCAGCAGCCCCACAGGGGGGGTCAGGAACAATGAGCAGTTCTTC.

In its sample, this clone was seen a few times. The V call is TRBV28, the J call TRBJ2-7; 7 bases are shared with TRBD1. This CDR3 contains 15 residues. Germline V gene lookup returns CDR1 MDHEN and CDR2 SYDVKM. The V gene end was trimmed by 6 bases and the J gene end by 4 bases; junction bases not matched to a gene: 12. The CDR3 DNA reads TGTGCCAGCAGCCCGCCCGGACAGGCGAGATACGAGCAGTACTTC. As protein: CASSPPGQARYEQYF.

This chain links TRBV7-7 with TRBJ2-3; TRBD2 agrees at 13 bases. Germline CDR1 reads SSHAT; CDR2 reads FNYEAQ (reference sequence). V lost 2 bases to trimming and J lost 3 bases; unmatched junction nucleotides: 14. CDR3 length: 20 residues. This chain's CDR3 is CASSLQTVHMTSGGTDTQYF. The CDR3 bases are TGTGCCAGCAGCTTACAAACAGTCCACATGACTAGCGGGGGGACAGATACGCAGTATTTT.

This chain uses TRBV6-2 or TRBV6-3 with TRBJ2-2; D not certain. V was cut by 3 bases and J by 0 bases, with 17 bases left in between. The CDR3 length is 18 residues. From germline, CDR1 is MNHEY and CDR2 SVGEGT. The CDR3 nucleotides read TGTGCCAGCAGTTATGCCCTGGGTGCGGCGGCGAACACCGGGGAGCTGTTTTTT. This codes for CASSYALGAAANTGELFF.

The V call is TRBV10-1, the J call TRBJ2-2; D unclear. There are 18 residues in the CDR3. Germline-derived CDR1 and CDR2 are WNHNN and SYGVQD (reference sequence). V gave up 5 bases and J gave up 1 base, with 20 bases separating them. The CDR3 sequence: CASSLTTHLTMNTGELFF. In nucleotides, the CDR3 is TGCGCCAGCAGTCTTACCACTCATCTGACAATGAACACCGGGGAGCTGTTTTTT.